This T cell receptor beta chain was identified in a study of T cell responses to AZD1222 COVID-19 vaccine (dated by TCRdb to about 2021). With regard to the full study: Because spike-specific TCR depth and breadth did not differ between the two schedules, AZD1222 recipients who got a second dose at roughly 4 weeks were pooled with those who got a second dose at roughly 12 weeks. TCR sequencing was performed for some 250 trial participants, of whom about 210 were given two doses of AZD1222 and around 25 were given two doses of MenACWY control vaccine. Trial participants were enrolled by age into subgroups of 18-55, 56-69 and 70-plus years, and approximately 150, 30 and 60 TCR-sequenced participants, respectively, were included in these subgroups. Study-level results and caveats: No day 14 peak-response samples were available, so repertoires were characterized only after the peak T cell response. Participants were mostly white British, with more females than males. The authors suggested clonal diversity may have been underestimated. CD4 TCRs associated with the vaccine covered the entire spike protein, and the dominant responses were in regions 160-218 and 743-854. The 56-69-year group was small, and its depth increase did not reach significance, likely because of low power. Reportedly, almost half of the unique spike-specific TCRs recognized epitopes lying outside the regions that are mutated in the B.1.351 and B.1.1.7 variants. After two AZD1222 doses, both the breadth and the depth of spike-specific TCRs were significantly higher than at day 0 and than in MenACWY recipients. Conclusions about previously exposed vaccinees are limited, since just a handful of AZD1222 recipients were seropositive for SARS-CoV-2 at baseline.

The CDR1 and CDR2 encoded by the germline V gene are SGHTA and FQGNSA. V is clipped by 7 bases and J by 6 bases, and the sequence between their germline boundaries is 15 bases long. The CDR3 has 13 amino acids, counting the end cysteine and phenylalanine. The read is trimmed to its CDR3 DNA, 39 bases read in frame from base 1. This specimen's time point label, per the study, means: baseline before first vaccination. Vaccinee samples came from UK trials COV001 and COV002, including a single-blind randomized controlled phase 2/3 trial of AZD1222 (ChAdOx1 nCoV-19) in healthy adults. For TCRbeta chain sequencing, PBMC samples were collected from trial participants at day 0 and at day 28 after the second dose. The CDR3 regions of human TCRbeta chains were analyzed by immunosequencing. From the authors' description of their analysis: TCRs in the repertoires were compared against a reference library of SARS-CoV-2-specific TCRs that had been generated with the MIRA antigen-specificity platform. Breadth was defined as the fraction of unique TCRs that were SARS-CoV-2-associated. Depth was defined as the fraction of total T cells that were SARS-CoV-2-associated. Using the MIRA data, each spike-specific TCR was assigned both to the spike region to which the TCR was reactive and to a CD4 or CD8 class. Log10-transformed breadth and depth values were compared by one-way ANOVA with Sidak's multiple comparisons tests. TCRdb stores this immuneACCESS table with in-frame sequences only. Part of the clones is absent; in the studies checked, under half of the shortfall reflects unresolved V genes, and no reason is known for the rest. That table supplies the V and J calls and clone size; D and trimming were determined from the DNA. Recorded for this sample are 150,000 or so clones; 85% to 95% of them occurred a single time. About 1% of the sample belongs to the ten largest clones.

Points on this clone: No antigen is known for it. Per-base quality was not reported, and no clone a single base away is much larger than it.

This sequence was found in an adult in good health. The V and J genes are TRBV7-2 and TRBJ1-1; perhaps TRBD1 is the D gene, with 5 bases matching. The sample consisted of peripheral blood, taken on day 0 of AZD1222 vaccination. The CDR3 is CASTFIVGAEAFF. The DNA is TGTGCCAGCACATTTATCGTGGGGGCTGAAGCTTTCTTT.